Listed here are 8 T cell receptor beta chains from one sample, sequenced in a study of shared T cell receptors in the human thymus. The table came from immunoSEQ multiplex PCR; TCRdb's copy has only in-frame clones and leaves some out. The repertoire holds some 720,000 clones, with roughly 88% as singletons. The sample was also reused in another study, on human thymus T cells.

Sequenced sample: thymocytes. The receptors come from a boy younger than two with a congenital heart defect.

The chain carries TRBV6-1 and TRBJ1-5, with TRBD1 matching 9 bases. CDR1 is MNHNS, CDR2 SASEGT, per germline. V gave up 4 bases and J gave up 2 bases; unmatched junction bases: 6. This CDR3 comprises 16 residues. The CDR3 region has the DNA TGTGCCAGCAGTGCTCGGACAGGGGTTCGCAATCAGCCCCAGCATTTT. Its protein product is CASSARTGVRNQPQHF.

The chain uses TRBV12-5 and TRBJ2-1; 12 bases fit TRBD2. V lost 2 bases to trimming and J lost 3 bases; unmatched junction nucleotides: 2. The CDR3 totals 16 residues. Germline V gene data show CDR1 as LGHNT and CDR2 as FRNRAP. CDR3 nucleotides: TGTGCTAGTGGTTTGCCGACTAGCGGGAGCTACAATGAGCAGTTCTTC. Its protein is CASGLPTSGSYNEQFF.

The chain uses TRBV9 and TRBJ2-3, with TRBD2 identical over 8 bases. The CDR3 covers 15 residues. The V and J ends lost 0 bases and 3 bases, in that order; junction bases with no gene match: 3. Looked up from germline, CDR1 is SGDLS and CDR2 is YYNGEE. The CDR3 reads CASSVASGRTDTQYF. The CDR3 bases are TGTGCCAGCAGCGTAGCGAGCGGGAGAACAGATACGCAGTATTTT.

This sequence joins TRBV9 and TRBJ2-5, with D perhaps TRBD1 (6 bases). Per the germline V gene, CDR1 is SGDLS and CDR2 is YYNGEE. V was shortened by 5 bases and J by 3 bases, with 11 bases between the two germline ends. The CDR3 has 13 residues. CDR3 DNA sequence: TGTGCCAGCAGAGGGGGTTACGAAGAGACCCAGTACTTC. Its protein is CASRGGYEETQYF.

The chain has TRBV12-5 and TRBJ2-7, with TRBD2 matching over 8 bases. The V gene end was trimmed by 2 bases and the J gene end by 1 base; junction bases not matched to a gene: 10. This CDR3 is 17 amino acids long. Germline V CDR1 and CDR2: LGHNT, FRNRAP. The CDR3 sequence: CASGLSRGGGASYEQYF. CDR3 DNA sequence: TGTGCTAGTGGTTTGTCCCGGGGGGGCGGGGCTTCCTACGAGCAGTACTTC.

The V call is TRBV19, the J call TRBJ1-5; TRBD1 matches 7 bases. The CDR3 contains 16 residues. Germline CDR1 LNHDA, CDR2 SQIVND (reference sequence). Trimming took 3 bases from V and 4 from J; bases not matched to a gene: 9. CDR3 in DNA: TGTGCCAGTAGTATCCCCCAGGGACAGAATAATCAGCCCCAGCATTTT. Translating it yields CASSIPQGQNNQPQHF.

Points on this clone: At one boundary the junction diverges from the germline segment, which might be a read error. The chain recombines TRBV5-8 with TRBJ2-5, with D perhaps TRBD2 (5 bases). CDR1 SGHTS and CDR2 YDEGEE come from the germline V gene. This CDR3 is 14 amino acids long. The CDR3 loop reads CASSPGGAPETQYF. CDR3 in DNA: TGCGCCAGCAGCCCCGGAGGCGCCCCAGAGACCCAGTACTTC.

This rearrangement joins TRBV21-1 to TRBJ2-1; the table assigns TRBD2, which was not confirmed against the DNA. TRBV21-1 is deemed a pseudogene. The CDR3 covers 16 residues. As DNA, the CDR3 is TGTGCCAGCAGCCCGCAAGGGACTAGCGGGAGGTATGAGCAGTTCTTC. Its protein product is CASSPQGTSGRYEQFF.